This TCR beta chain was sequenced for a study of blood T cell repertoires in COVID-19 (dated by TCRdb to 2019 to 2021). Context from the whole study: Collaborator samples came from the United States, Italy and Spain and covered acute and convalescent phases of COVID-19. The material from the prospective study consisted of cDNA or gDNA derived from T cells, B-cell-depleted T cells, or PBMCs. The dataset comprised deeply sampled blood TCRbeta repertoires from subjects exposed to, actively infected with, or recovered from COVID-19. The repertoires were released in a freely available public database intended as a resource for research on the immune response to SARS-CoV-2. Samples were obtained from the ongoing ImmuneRACE study (first 160 participants) and from 950 to 1,500 subjects provided by 6 global collaborators. Nearly every sample came with metadata listing a de-identified subject ID, COVID-19 status, age in years and sex. Where available, HLA class I and class II types were taken from metadata supplied by the sample provider and were not determined by assay-based typing.

The immunoSEQ Assay, a bias-controlled multiplex PCR, was used to amplify TCRbeta CDR3 regions from genomic DNA. On the study's bioinformatics: The number of nucleated cells in each sample was estimated from the amplification of reference gene primers within the assay. Sequence reads were collapsed and filtered to measure the absolute abundance of every unique TCRbeta CDR3 rearrangement. For each sample, productive Simpson clonality was calculated as the square root of Simpson's diversity index over productive rearrangements. This immuneACCESS table, as held by TCRdb, lists in-frame sequences with V and J called but not all clones. Of the missing ones, under half trace to an unresolved V gene in checked studies; the others have no known cause. The V and J calls and clone size are taken from that table; D and trimming were inferred from the DNA. The table for this sample lists tens of thousands of clones; 60% to 80% of them were counted only once. The biggest ten clones account for about 2.1% of the sample.

As concerns this clone: Its antigen is still unknown. The input lacks base qualities; no much larger clone sits a single base away.

What the authors observed across the whole study: The amount of clinical and demographic metadata varied by source and participant and was provided uncurated.

CDR1 and CDR2 were assigned from the germline V gene as SGHTA and FQGNSA. Relative to germline, V is missing 5 bases and J is missing 4 bases, with 8 bases of the junction outside any gene match. Its CDR3 holds 15 amino acids, cysteine through phenylalanine. The kept DNA is CDR3 alone, 45 bases in frame from the first base. One collaborating source in Seattle enrolled patients during active infection and followed them longitudinally through the course of disease. Each collaborating institution followed its own protocols to collect whole blood in K2EDTA tubes. For TCRbeta analysis, collaborators shipped samples in one of three forms: frozen whole blood, isolated PBMCs, or DNA extracted from either of those sample types.

The chain uses TRBV7-2 and TRBJ2-1, with TRBD2 identical over 7 junction bases. The sample taken for sequencing was peripheral blood. This TCR was sampled from a man between 65 and 85 years old with COVID-19, enrolled during active disease. The CDR3: CASSPREIRYNEQFF. The sequenced DNA: TGTGCCAGCAGCCCGCGGGAGATCCGATACAATGAGCAGTTCTTC.